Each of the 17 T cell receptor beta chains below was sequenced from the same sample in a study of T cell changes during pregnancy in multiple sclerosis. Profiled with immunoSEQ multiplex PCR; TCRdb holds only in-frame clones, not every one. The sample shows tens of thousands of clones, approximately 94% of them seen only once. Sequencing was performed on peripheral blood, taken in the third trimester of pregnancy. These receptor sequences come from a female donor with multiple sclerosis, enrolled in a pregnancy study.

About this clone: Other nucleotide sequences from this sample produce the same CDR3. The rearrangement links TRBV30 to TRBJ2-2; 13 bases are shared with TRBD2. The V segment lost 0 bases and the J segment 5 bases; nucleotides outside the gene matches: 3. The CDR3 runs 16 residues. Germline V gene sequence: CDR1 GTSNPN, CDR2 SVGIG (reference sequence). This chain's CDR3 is CAWSVLAGGPTGELFF. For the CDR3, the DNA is TGTGCCTGGAGTGTACTAGCGGGGGGGCCAACCGGGGAGCTGTTTTTT.

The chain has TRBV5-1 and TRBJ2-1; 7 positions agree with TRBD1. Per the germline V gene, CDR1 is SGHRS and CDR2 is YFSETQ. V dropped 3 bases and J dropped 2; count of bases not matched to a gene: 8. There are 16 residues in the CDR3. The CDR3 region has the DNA TGCGCCAGCAGCTCGGTACAGGGGACCCCCTACAATGAGCAGTTCTTC. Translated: CASSSVQGTPYNEQFF.

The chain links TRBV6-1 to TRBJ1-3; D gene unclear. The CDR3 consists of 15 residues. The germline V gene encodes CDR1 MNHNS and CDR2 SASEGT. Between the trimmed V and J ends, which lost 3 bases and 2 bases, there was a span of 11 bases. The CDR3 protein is CASSDMGRTGNTIYF. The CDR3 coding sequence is TGTGCCAGCAGTGATATGGGCCGAACTGGAAACACCATATATTTT.

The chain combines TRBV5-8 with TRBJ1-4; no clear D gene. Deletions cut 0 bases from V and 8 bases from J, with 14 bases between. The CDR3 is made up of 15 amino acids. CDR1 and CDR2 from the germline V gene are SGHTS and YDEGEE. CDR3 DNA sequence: TGTGCCAGCAGCTTGGGTACAGAGTCCCGAGAAAAACTGTTTTTT. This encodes CASSLGTESREKLFF.

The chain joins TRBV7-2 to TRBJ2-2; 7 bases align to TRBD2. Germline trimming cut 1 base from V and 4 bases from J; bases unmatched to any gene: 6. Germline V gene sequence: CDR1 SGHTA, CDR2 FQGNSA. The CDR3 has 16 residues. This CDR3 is CASSLERGPSTGELFF. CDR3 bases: TGTGCCAGCAGCTTAGAGCGGGGACCCTCCACCGGGGAGCTGTTTTTT.

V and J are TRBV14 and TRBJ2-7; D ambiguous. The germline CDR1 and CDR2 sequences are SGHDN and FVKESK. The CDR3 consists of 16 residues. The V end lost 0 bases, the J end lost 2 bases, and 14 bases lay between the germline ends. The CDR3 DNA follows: TGTGCCAGCAGCCAAGATCTTACTGAAAACGCCTACGAGCAGTACTTC. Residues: CASSQDLTENAYEQYF.

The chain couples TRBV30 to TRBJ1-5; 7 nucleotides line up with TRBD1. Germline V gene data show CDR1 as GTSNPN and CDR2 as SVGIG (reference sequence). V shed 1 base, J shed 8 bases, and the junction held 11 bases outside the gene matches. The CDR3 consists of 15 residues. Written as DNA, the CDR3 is TGTGCCTGGAGTGATCCGACAGGGCAAAGTAAGCCCCAGCATTTT. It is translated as CAWSDPTGQSKPQHF. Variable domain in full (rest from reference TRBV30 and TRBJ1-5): SQTIHQWPATLVQPVGSPLSLECTVEGTSNPNLYWYRQAAGRGLQLLFYSVGIGQISSEVPQNLSASRPQDRQFILSSKKLLLSDSGFYLCAWSDPTGQSKPQHFGDGTRLSIL.

CDR3 sequence (DNA): TGTGCCAGCAGTAGCCGGGACAGGGGTCGGCGGCAGCCCCAGCATTTT. Its protein product is CASSSRDRGRRQPQHF. This chain connects TRBV5-6 to TRBJ1-5, with 10 bases aligning to TRBD1. This CDR3 is built from 16 residues. Germline loops: CDR1 SGHDT, CDR2 YYEEEE. The trim removed 5 bases at V and 7 bases at J, leaving 12 bases unmatched.

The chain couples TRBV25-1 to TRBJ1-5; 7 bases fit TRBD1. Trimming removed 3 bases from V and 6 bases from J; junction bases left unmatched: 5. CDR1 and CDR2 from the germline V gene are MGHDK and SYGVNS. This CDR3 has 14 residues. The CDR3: CASSETGLGQPQHF. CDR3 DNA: TGTGCCAGCAGTGAGACAGGGCTGGGTCAGCCCCAGCATTTT.

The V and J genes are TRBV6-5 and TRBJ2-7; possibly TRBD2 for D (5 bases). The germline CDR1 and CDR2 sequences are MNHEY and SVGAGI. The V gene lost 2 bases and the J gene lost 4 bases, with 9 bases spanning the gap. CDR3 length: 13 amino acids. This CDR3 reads CASSYRAEYEQYF. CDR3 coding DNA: TGTGCCAGCAGTTACAGAGCGGAATACGAGCAGTACTTC.

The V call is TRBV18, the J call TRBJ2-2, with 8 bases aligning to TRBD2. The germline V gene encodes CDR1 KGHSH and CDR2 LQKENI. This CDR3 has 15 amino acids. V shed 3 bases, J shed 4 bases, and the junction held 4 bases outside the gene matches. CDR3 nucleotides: TGTGCCAGCTCACCCATCCGGGAGGGCACCGGGGAGCTGTTTTTT. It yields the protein CASSPIREGTGELFF.

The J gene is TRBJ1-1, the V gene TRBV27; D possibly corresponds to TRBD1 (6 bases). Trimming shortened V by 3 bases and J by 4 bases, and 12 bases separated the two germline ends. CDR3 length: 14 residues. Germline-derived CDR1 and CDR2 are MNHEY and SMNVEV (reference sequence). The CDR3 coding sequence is TGTGCCAGCAGTTTCTGGATGGGGGCCACTGAAGCTTTCTTT. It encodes CASSFWMGATEAFF.

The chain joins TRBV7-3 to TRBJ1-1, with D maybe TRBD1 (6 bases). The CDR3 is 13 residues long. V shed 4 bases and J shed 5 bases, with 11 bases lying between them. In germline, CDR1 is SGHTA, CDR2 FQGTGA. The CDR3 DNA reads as TGTGCCAGCAGCTCAGGGGTTGGGACTGAAGCTTTCTTT. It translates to CASSSGVGTEAFF.

The CDR3 sequence is CASSLISPRGGGEQFF. CDR3 coding DNA: TGTGCCAGCAGCTTGATTTCTCCGCGGGGCGGGGGTGAGCAGTTCTTC. The chain recombines TRBV11-3 with TRBJ2-1; TRBD2 matches 7 bases. The CDR3 consists of 16 residues. Losses at the gene ends were 3 bases for V and 9 bases for J; bases not matched to a gene: 14. CDR1 SGHNT and CDR2 YENEEA come from the germline V gene. Full variable domain (missing parts from reference TRBV11-3 and TRBJ2-1): EAGVVQSPRYKIIEKKQPVAFWCNPISGHNTLYWYLQNLGQGPELLIRYENEEAVDDSQLPKDRFSAERLKGVDSTLKIQPAELGDSAVYLCASSLISPRGGGEQFFGPGTRLTVL.

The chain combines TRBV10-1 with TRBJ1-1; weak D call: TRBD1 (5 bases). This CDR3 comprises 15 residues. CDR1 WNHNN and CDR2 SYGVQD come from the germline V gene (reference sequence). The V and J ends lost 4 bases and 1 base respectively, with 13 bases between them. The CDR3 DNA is TGCGCCAGCAGTGTGAATGCGGGACGGAACACTGAAGCTTTCTTT. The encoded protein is CASSVNAGRNTEAFF.

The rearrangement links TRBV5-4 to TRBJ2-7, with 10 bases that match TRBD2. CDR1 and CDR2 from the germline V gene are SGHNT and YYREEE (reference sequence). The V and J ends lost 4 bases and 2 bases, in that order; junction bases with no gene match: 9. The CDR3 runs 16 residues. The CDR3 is CASSAPTSGAAYEQYF. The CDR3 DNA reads TGTGCCAGCAGCGCACCAACTAGCGGGGCTGCCTACGAGCAGTACTTC.

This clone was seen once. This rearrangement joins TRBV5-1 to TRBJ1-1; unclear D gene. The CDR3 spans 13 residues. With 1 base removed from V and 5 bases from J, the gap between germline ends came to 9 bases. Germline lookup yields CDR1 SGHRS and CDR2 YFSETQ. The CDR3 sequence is CASSLIRETEAFF. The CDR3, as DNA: TGCGCCAGCAGCTTGATCCGGGAGACTGAAGCTTTCTTT. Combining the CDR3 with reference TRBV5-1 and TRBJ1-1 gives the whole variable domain KAGVTQTPRYLIKTRGQQVTLSCSPISGHRSVSWYQQTPGQGLQFLFEYFSETQRNKGNFPGRFSGRQFSNSRSEMNVSTLELGDSALYLCASSLIRETEAFFGQGTRLTVV.